The sequence of this T cell receptor (beta chain) was determined in a study of T cell repertoires in cytomegalovirus infection. Study background: Recently identified HLA-C-restricted CMV epitopes and well-studied HLA-B-restricted CMV epitopes were used by the study. TCR beta signatures that were public indicated CMV infection and matching HLA type. Study-level points and caveats: It was HLA-C-restricted CMV-specific TCR beta clonotypes that dominated the response ex vivo. Identification of carriers of CMV plus the relevant HLA was achieved through cumulative public TCR beta family frequency.

From germline, CDR1 is MNHEY and CDR2 SVGAGI. The V end lost 2 bases, the J end lost 0 bases, and 8 bases lay between the germline ends. The CDR3 consists of 15 residues. In TCRdb, the reads were re-called with MiXCR into one record per CDR3 protein. The sample includes approximately 910,000 distinct CDR3 sequences, 31% of them seen just once. This clonotype has at least ten counts. Antigen unknown. The source of this sequence is a human donor in good health (CMV status not recorded). Some clones in this sample may be carry-over from other donors' samples. Sequences were derived from cultured CD8+ T cells from PBMCs, sampled from culture after CMV antigen stimulation. This chain links TRBV6-5 with TRBJ1-3; TRBD1 might be the D (6 bases). CDR3 sequence: CASSYDRTSGNTIYF. CDR3 coding DNA: TGTGCCAGCAGTTACGACAGGACCTCTGGAAACACCATATATTTT.